The 14 T cell receptor beta chains below all came from one sample that was sequenced in a study of CD4 T cells in relation to SARS-CoV-2 and coronaviruses. Unexposed donor CD4+ T cells date from about 2010-2018, before the COVID-19 pandemic. Isolation of CD4+ T cells took place after about eleven days in culture. The antigens of these receptors remain unknown. The data were produced by immunoSEQ multiplex PCR, yet TCRdb's version contains in-frame clones alone and is incomplete. This table has tens of thousands of clones, roughly 73% appearing once. The material sequenced was CD4+ T cells from PBMCs, cultured in vitro. These receptors all stem from a human donor in good health.

The rearrangement uses TRBV18 and TRBJ1-2; TRBD1 matches 9 bases. CDR1 is KGHSH, CDR2 LQKENI, per germline. Trimming took 3 bases from V and 2 from J; bases not matched to a gene: 7. The CDR3 extends over 16 amino acids. In DNA, the CDR3 is TGTGCCAGCTCACCGCTACAGGGGGCGGGAAACTATGGCTACACCTTC. Residues: CASSPLQGAGNYGYTF. Complete variable domain (other parts from reference TRBV18 and TRBJ1-2): NAGVMQNPRHLVRRRGQEARLRCSPMKGHSHVYWYRQLPEEGLKFMVYLQKENIIDESGMPKERFSAEFPKEGPSILRIQQVVRGDSAAYFCASSPLQGAGNYGYTFGSGTRLTVV.

This clone has more than one count but fewer than ten. The chain uses TRBV4-2 and TRBJ2-2; D possibly uses TRBD1 or TRBD2 (6 bases each). Trimming cost V 5 bases and J 5 bases, with 15 bases left between them. This CDR3 is built from 15 residues. Germline loops: CDR1 LGHNA, CDR2 YNFKEQ. The CDR3 nucleotides read TGTGCCAGCAGCGACACCGGGGGCGGGACCGGGGAGCTGTTTTTT. This sequence encodes CASSDTGGGTGELFF.

The rearrangement links TRBV19 to TRBJ2-7, with 7 bases matching TRBD2. J gave up 5 bases and V 3 bases, and 7 bases lay outside the gene matches. The CDR3 has 14 amino acids. The germline gives CDR1 LNHDA, CDR2 SQIVND (reference sequence). The DNA for the CDR3 is TGTGCCAGTAGTATTCGCGGGAGTTCAGACGAGCAGTACTTC. Protein: CASSIRGSSDEQYF.

V and J are TRBV11-2 and TRBJ1-1, with TRBD1 matching over 7 bases. The CDR3 is 16 residues long. Trimming cost V 7 bases and J 0 bases; bases outside gene matches: 11. Germline CDR1 SGHAT, CDR2 FQNNGV. The CDR3 DNA follows: TGTGCCAGCAACACCCACAGGGGAAAGATGAACACTGAAGCTTTCTTT. This sequence encodes CASNTHRGKMNTEAFF.

This CDR3 is CASSPDRLNQPQHF. As DNA, the CDR3 is TGTGCCAGCTCACCCGACAGACTGAATCAGCCCCAGCATTTT. The rearrangement joins TRBV18 to TRBJ1-5, with a weak D call TRBD1 (5 bases). Germline V gene data show CDR1 as KGHSH and CDR2 as LQKENI. The V end lost 3 bases, the J end lost 4 bases, and 10 bases lay between the germline ends. The CDR3 extends over 14 amino acids.

The chain employs TRBV7-9 and TRBJ2-3; D not certain. The V end was cut by 5 bases, the J end by 0 bases, with 9 bases between. The CDR3 has 14 residues. Germline-derived CDR1 and CDR2 are SEHNR and FQNEAQ (reference sequence). The CDR3 nucleotides read TGTGCCAGCAGCCTCTCATCTAGCACAGATACGCAGTATTTT. Translation gives CASSLSSSTDTQYF.

This sequence joins TRBV18 and TRBJ1-1, with 8 bases matching TRBD1. Losses at the gene ends were 5 bases for V and 5 bases for J; bases not matched to a gene: 7. The CDR3 spans 14 residues. CDR1 is KGHSH, CDR2 LQKENI, per germline. CDR3 region: CASSVTGVDTEAFF. The CDR3 nucleotides read TGTGCCAGCTCAGTGACAGGGGTGGATACTGAAGCTTTCTTT.

This rearrangement joins TRBV7-6 to TRBJ2-7, with D uncertain. This CDR3 spans 19 amino acids. From germline, CDR1 is SGHVS and CDR2 FNYEAQ. V lost 5 bases and J lost 2, with 28 bases in between. Written as DNA, the CDR3 is TGTGCCAGCAGCCCCAACCCGGTGGCTGTACAGAATCTCGCCTACGAGCAGTACTTC. This gives the protein CASSPNPVAVQNLAYEQYF.

The V call is TRBV3-1 (or the pseudogene TRBV3-2), the J call TRBJ2-3; perhaps D is TRBD1 or TRBD2 (5 bases each). V was shortened by 1 base and J by 2 bases, with 10 bases between the two germline ends. The CDR3 has 15 residues. Germline-derived CDR1 and CDR2 are LGHDT and YNNKEL (reference sequence). CDR3 nucleotides: TGTGCCAGCAGCCAAGTTACCGGGGCCACAGATACGCAGTATTTT. Its protein is CASSQVTGATDTQYF.

This clone has a single count. This sequence joins TRBV5-6 and TRBJ2-6; 8 nucleotides align to TRBD1. Germline CDR1 SGHDT, CDR2 YYEEEE. V was pared by 4 bases and J by 3 bases, with 0 bases of the junction left unmatched. CDR3 size: 14 residues. The CDR3 sequence is CASSTGGGANVLTF. Here the CDR3 DNA reads TGTGCCAGCAGCACAGGGGGTGGGGCCAACGTCCTGACTTTC.

This clone was seen only a few times. The chain is built from TRBV19 and TRBJ2-2; 11 nucleotides line up with TRBD2. The ends lost 8 bases at V and 0 bases at J; junction bases unmatched: 2. The CDR3 is made up of 15 amino acids. CDR1 and CDR2 from the germline V gene are LNHDA and SQIVND (reference sequence). The CDR3 protein is CASRLAGTNTGELFF. The CDR3 DNA sequence: TGTGCCAGTCGACTAGCGGGAACGAACACCGGGGAGCTGTTTTTT.

The chain has TRBV20-1 and TRBJ1-5, with TRBD1 matching 9 bases. V lost 3 bases, J lost 3 bases, and 6 bases stayed unmatched. The CDR3 has 15 amino acids. Germline CDR1 reads DFQATT; CDR2 reads SNEGSKA (reference sequence). CDR3 bases: TGCAGTGCTAGTCTGGGACAGGGTACCAATCAGCCCCAGCATTTT. It specifies CSASLGQGTNQPQHF.

The chain has TRBV6-5 and TRBJ1-5; D not resolved. V lost 6 bases and J lost 1, with 4 bases in between. The V gene's germline CDR1 is MNHEY and CDR2 SVGAGI. CDR3 length: 12 residues. CDR3 region: CASRESNQPQHF. CDR3 DNA sequence: TGTGCCAGCAGGGAGAGCAATCAGCCCCAGCATTTT.

The V call is TRBV10-2, the J call TRBJ2-7; 8 bases are a match to TRBD1. In germline, CDR1 is WSHSY, CDR2 SAAADI. The V and J ends lost 10 bases and 3 bases, in that order; junction bases with no gene match: 8. The CDR3 totals 13 residues. In nucleotides, the CDR3 is TGCGCCACCAGAAGACAGGGGAGCTACGAGCAGTACTTC. Residues: CATRRQGSYEQYF.